A selection of T cell receptor beta chains follows, all from one sample in a study of blood T cell repertoires in COVID-19. Only in-frame clones appear in the TCRdb table, and some are missing; sequencing was by immunoSEQ multiplex PCR. The data show hundreds of thousands of clones, around 89% seen once. Sequenced input: PBMCs or T cells enriched from blood (not recorded which). Every receptor here comes from a man aged 18 to 29 who had recovered from COVID-19. CDR3s include the opening cysteine and the closing phenylalanine or tryptophan. A D gene is named only where the DNA matches it firmly. A clone size is listed for some rows: how often the clone was seen (once, few, many), or a class if it is expanded.

DNA: TGTGCCAGCACCCGGACGGGACAAGCCGTCTCCTACGAGCAGTACTTC; CDR3: CASTRTGQAVSYEQYF; length: 16; size: few; D: NA; J: TRBJ2-7; V: TRBV11-2
DNA: TGTGCCAGCAATGAGGCAGTTAGAAACACCATATATTTT; CDR3: CASNEAVRNTIYF; length: 13; size: NA; D: NA; J: TRBJ1-3; V: TRBV2
DNA: TGTGCCAGCAGTTTCGGGACAACTGGGGCCAACGTCCTGACTTTC; CDR3: CASSFGTTGANVLTF; length: 15; size: NA; D: NA; J: TRBJ2-6; V: TRBV27
DNA: TGTGCCAGCAGCGTAGGGACAACAAGTAATGAAAAACTGTTTTTT; CDR3: CASSVGTTSNEKLFF; length: 15; size: NA; D: NA; J: TRBJ1-4; V: TRBV9
DNA: TGTGCCAGCAGCTCCCAACGGACTGAAGCTTTCTTT; CDR3: CASSSQRTEAFF; length: 12; size: NA; D: NA; J: TRBJ1-1; V: TRBV7-9
DNA: TGTGCCAGCAGCGCCCGTACCACAGGGACAGAGGAGGGAGGCGGCTCCTACGAGCAGTACTTC; CDR3: CASSARTTGTEEGGGSYEQYF; length: 21; size: NA; D: NA; J: TRBJ2-7; V: TRBV21-1
DNA: TGTGCCAGCAGCTTACAGGGGGCCCCTAGCACAGATACGCAGTATTTT; CDR3: CASSLQGAPSTDTQYF; length: 16; size: NA; D: TRBD1; J: TRBJ2-3; V: TRBV7-2
DNA: TGCAGTGCTCCTGGGGCCTCCGAGCAGTACTTC; CDR3: CSAPGASEQYF; length: 11; size: NA; D: NA; J: TRBJ2-7; V: TRBV20-1
DNA: TGCGCCAGCAGCCTTCCATGGGGGGGGCTACAAGAGACCCAGTACTTC; CDR3: CASSLPWGGLQETQYF; length: 16; size: NA; D: NA; J: TRBJ2-5; V: TRBV4-1
DNA: TGCAGTGCTAGTTCTCATAGGGTAGGACAGGGCGTCTATGGCTACACCTTC; CDR3: CSASSHRVGQGVYGYTF; length: 17; size: NA; D: TRBD1; J: TRBJ1-2; V: TRBV20-1
DNA: TGTGCCAGCAGTTACAACGCGAATAGCAATCAGCCCCAGCATTTT; CDR3: CASSYNANSNQPQHF; length: 15; size: NA; D: NA; J: TRBJ1-5; V: TRBV6-5
DNA: TGTGCCAGCAGTGGGACAGGGTCTTTCACAGATACGCAGTATTTT; CDR3: CASSGTGSFTDTQYF; length: 15; size: NA; D: TRBD1; J: TRBJ2-3; V: TRBV28
DNA: TGTGCCTGTGGTGGAGCGTTTATTGAAGCTTTCTTT; CDR3: CACGGAFIEAFF; length: 12; size: NA; D: NA; J: TRBJ1-1; V: TRBV30
DNA: TGTGCCAGCAGCCCGGGAAGACAGGGAAGCACAGATACGCAGTATTTT; CDR3: CASSPGRQGSTDTQYF; length: 16; size: NA; D: TRBD1; J: TRBJ2-3; V: TRBV7-9
DNA: TGCGCCAGCAGCTTGGGTGGCAGGGCAGATGGCTACACCTTC; CDR3: CASSLGGRADGYTF; length: 14; size: NA; D: NA; J: TRBJ1-2; V: TRBV5-1
DNA: TGTGCCAGCAGCCCTAGGCGGAGCGGGGCCTACGAGCAGTACTTC; CDR3: CASSPRRSGAYEQYF; length: 15; size: NA; D: TRBD2; J: TRBJ2-7; V: TRBV5-4
DNA: TGTGCCAGCAGCCCCTTACCAGGGTGGGACACTGAAGCTTTCTTT; CDR3: CASSPLPGWDTEAFF; length: 15; size: NA; D: NA; J: TRBJ1-1; V: TRBV14
DNA: TGCAGTGCGGACAGGGGAAGTTACACCTTC; CDR3: CSADRGSYTF; length: 10; size: NA; D: TRBD1; J: TRBJ1-2; V: TRBV20-1
DNA: TGTGCCAGCAGCTCCGGGACAGGGGTCTATGGCTACACCTTC; CDR3: CASSSGTGVYGYTF; length: 14; size: NA; D: TRBD1; J: TRBJ1-2; V: TRBV7-9
DNA: TGCGCCAGCAGCTTAGGGGGAGCGAATTACTATGGCTACACCTTC; CDR3: CASSLGGANYYGYTF; length: 15; size: NA; D: NA; J: TRBJ1-2; V: TRBV5-1
DNA: TGTGCCAGTTCGAGGGACAGGGTATACAATGAGCAGTTCTTC; CDR3: CASSRDRVYNEQFF; length: 14; size: NA; D: TRBD1; J: TRBJ2-1; V: TRBV27
DNA: TGTGCCAGTAGGGACGGGACTAGCGGAAACAATGAGCAGTTCTTC; CDR3: CASRDGTSGNNEQFF; length: 15; size: NA; D: TRBD2; J: TRBJ2-1; V: TRBV19
DNA: TGTGCCAGCAGACTGTCGACCGGGACAGGGCTGTGGAATGAGCAGTTCTTC; CDR3: CASRLSTGTGLWNEQFF; length: 17; size: NA; D: TRBD1; J: TRBJ2-1; V: TRBV7-2
DNA: TGTGCCACCAGCAGATTGGGGAGGGAGACCCAGTACTTC; CDR3: CATSRLGRETQYF; length: 13; size: NA; D: NA; J: TRBJ2-5; V: TRBV15
DNA: TGTGCCAGCACCCTCGAGAGCGGGGCTAATGAGCAGTTCTTC; CDR3: CASTLESGANEQFF; length: 14; size: NA; D: TRBD2; J: TRBJ2-1; V: TRBV5-6
DNA: TGTGCCAGCAGCTACGGACAGGGGGCAGGCAATGAGCAGTTCTTC; CDR3: CASSYGQGAGNEQFF; length: 15; size: NA; D: TRBD1; J: TRBJ2-1; V: TRBV6-4
DNA: TGCGCCAGCAGGGGGGACAGGGGAAATGGCTACACCTTC; CDR3: CASRGDRGNGYTF; length: 13; size: NA; D: TRBD1; J: TRBJ1-2; V: TRBV5-1
DNA: TGTGCCAGCAGCGGGACTAGCGGGAGCTACAATGAGCAGTTCTTC; CDR3: CASSGTSGSYNEQFF; length: 15; size: NA; D: TRBD2; J: TRBJ2-1; V: TRBV3-1/TRBV3-2
DNA: TGCAGCGTTGGGTCGGGGATTGGTGAAAAACTGTTTTTT; CDR3: CSVGSGIGEKLFF; length: 13; size: NA; D: NA; J: TRBJ1-4; V: TRBV29-1
DNA: TGTGCCAGCAGTGCCGGGTCCCCCGCCCAGTACTTC; CDR3: CASSAGSPAQYF; length: 12; size: NA; D: NA; J: TRBJ2-7; V: TRBV6-2/TRBV6-3
DNA: TGTGCCAGCAGCGTAGGTCCCTCCTCCTACAATGAGCAGTTCTTC; CDR3: CASSVGPSSYNEQFF; length: 15; size: once; D: NA; J: TRBJ2-1; V: TRBV9